This T cell receptor beta chain was documented in a study of blood T cell repertoires in COVID-19. Study-wide context: T cells, B-cell-depleted T cells, or PBMCs provided the cDNA or gDNA that served as material.

Authors' processing steps: Estimation of nucleated cell counts was performed using reference gene primer amplification. Using immunoSEQ multiplex PCR, the repertoire was profiled, and TCRdb retains in-frame clones only, with some absent. The V and J calls and clone size were taken over from that table, and D and trimming were inferred from the DNA. In the table there are 250,000 to 350,000 clones, around 91% of which are singletons. This CDR3 spans 14 amino acids. The V gene's germline CDR1 is MDHEN and CDR2 SYDVKM. Trimming removed 5 bases at V and 5 bases at J, with 15 bases between. The specimen sequenced was peripheral blood. The sequence came from an older woman with acute or convalescent COVID-19. V usage is TRBV28 and J usage is TRBJ1-1; the D gene is possibly TRBD1 (6 bases). CDR3 nucleotides: TGTGCCAGCAGTGTCCCACAGGGACGGACTGAAGCTTTCTTT. Translation: CASSVPQGRTEAFF.